This TCR beta chain was sequenced for a study of blood T cell repertoires in COVID-19. At the level of the study: The samples span acute and convalescent COVID-19 from the United States, Italy and Spain.

Some clones are missing from TCRdb's copy, which holds only in-frame ones; the method was immunoSEQ multiplex PCR. In the table there are 150,000 to 200,000 clones, around 88% of which are singletons. This CDR3 is built from 14 residues. Germline values: CDR1 SGHVS, CDR2 FQNEAQ. V lost 8 bases, J lost 1 base, and 14 bases lay in between. Sequences were obtained from peripheral blood. The chain carries TRBV7-8 and TRBJ2-5; D is perhaps TRBD1 (6 bases). This sequence originates from a woman in her thirties with acute or convalescent COVID-19. The CDR3 loop reads CASGIGGTQETQYF. DNA for the CDR3: TGTGCCAGCGGAATTGGGGGCACCCAAGAGACCCAGTACTTC.